This T cell receptor beta chain was captured by sequencing in a study of blood T cell repertoires in COVID-19. Study-level information: In each case, the material was cDNA or gDNA derived from T cells, B-cell-depleted T cells, or PBMCs.

Germline assignment: CDR1 LNHDA and CDR2 SQIVND (reference sequence). The CDR3 is made up of 12 amino acids. V shed 1 base and J 8 bases; nucleotides not matched to a gene: 1. Authors' analysis steps: Amplification of reference gene primers provided the estimated nucleated cell counts. Assay used: immunoSEQ multiplex PCR; TCRdb lists only in-frame clones, some missing. V, J and clone size are those of that table, while D and trimming were read from the DNA. The sample holds about 90,000 clones, about 80% seen once. This TCR came from a man aged 60 to 75 with acute or convalescent COVID-19. The sequenced sample was peripheral blood. The V and J genes are TRBV19 and TRBJ1-2, with 7 positions matching TRBD1. The CDR3 sequence: CASSIVGGGYTF. The CDR3, as DNA: TGTGCCAGTAGTATAGTAGGGGGCGGCTACACCTTC.